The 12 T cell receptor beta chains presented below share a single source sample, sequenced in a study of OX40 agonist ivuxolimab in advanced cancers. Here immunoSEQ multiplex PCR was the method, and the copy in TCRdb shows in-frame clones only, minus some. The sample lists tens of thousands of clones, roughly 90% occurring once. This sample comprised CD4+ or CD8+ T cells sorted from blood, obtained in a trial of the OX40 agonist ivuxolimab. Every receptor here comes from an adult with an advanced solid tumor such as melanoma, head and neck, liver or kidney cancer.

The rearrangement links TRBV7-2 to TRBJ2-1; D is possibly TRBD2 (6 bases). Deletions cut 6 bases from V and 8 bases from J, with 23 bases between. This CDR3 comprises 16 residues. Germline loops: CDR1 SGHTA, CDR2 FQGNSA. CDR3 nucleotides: TGTGCCAGCAGGGAACCACCGGGAGTACTTCGGGATGAGCAGTTCTTC. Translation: CASREPPGVLRDEQFF.

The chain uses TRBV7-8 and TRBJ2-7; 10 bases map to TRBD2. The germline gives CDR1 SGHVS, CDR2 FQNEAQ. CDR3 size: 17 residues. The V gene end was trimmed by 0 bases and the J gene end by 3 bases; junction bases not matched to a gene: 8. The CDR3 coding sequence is TGTGCCAGCAGCTTAGCGGGGCTAGCGGGAGATTACTACGAGCAGTACTTC. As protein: CASSLAGLAGDYYEQYF.

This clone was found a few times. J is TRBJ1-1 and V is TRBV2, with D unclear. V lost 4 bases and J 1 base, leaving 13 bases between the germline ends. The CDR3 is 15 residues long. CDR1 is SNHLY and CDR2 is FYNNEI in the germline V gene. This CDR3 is CASSAQPTGNTEAFF. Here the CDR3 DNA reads TGTGCCAGCAGTGCCCAACCCACGGGGAACACTGAAGCTTTCTTT.

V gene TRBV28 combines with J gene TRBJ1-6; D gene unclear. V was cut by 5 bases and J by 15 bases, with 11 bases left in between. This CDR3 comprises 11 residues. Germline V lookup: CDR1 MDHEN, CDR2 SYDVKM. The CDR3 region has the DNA TGTGCCAGCAGTGGACCCTCGGGCCTCCACTTT. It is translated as CASSGPSGLHF. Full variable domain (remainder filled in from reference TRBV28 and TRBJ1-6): DVKVTQSSRYLVKRTGEKVFLECVQDMDHENMFWYRQDPGLGLRLIYFSYDVKMKEKGDIPEGYSVSREKKERFSLILESASTNQTSMYLCASSGPSGLHFGNGTRLTVT.

The CDR3 DNA reads TGTGCCAGCAGTGCCGAGACAGGGACCCTCTCTGGGGCCAACGTCCTGACTTTC. It translates to CASSAETGTLSGANVLTF. The chain is built from TRBV2 and TRBJ2-6; 7 bases agree with TRBD1. CDR3 length equals 18 residues. The ends lost 4 bases at V and 0 bases at J; junction bases unmatched: 9. Germline V lookup: CDR1 SNHLY, CDR2 FYNNEI.

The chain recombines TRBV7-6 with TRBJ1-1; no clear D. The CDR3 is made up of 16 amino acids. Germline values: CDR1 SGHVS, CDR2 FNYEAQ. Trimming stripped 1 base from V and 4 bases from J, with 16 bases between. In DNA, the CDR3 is TGTGCCAGCAGCTTAGAGACGGGAACCTGGGGCACTGAAGCTTTCTTT. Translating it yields CASSLETGTWGTEAFF.

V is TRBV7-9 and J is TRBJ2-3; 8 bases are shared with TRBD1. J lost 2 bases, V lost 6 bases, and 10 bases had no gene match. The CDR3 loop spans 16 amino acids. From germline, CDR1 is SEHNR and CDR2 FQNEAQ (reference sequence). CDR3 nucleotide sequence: TGTGCCAGCAGTATTGGACAGGGCCGATTCACAGATACGCAGTATTTT. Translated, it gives CASSIGQGRFTDTQYF.

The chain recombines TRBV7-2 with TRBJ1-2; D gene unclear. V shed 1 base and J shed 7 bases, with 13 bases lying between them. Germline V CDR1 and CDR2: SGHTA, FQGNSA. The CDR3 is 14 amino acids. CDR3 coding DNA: TGTGCCAGCAGCTTAGACGGAAGGCCCCTTGGCTACACCTTC. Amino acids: CASSLDGRPLGYTF.

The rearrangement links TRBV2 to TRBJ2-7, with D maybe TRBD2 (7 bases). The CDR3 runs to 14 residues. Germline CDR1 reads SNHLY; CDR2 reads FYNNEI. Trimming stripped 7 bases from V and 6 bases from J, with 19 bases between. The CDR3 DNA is TGTGCCAGCAATGACAGGACTACGGGGGGCGAGCAGTACTTC. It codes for CASNDRTTGGEQYF.

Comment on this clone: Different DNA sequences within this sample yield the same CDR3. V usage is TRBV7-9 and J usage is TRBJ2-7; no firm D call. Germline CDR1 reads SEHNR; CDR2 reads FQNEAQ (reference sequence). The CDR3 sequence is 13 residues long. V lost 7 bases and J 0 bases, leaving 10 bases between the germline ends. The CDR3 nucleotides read TGTGCCAGCACCCGGGCCCCCTCCTACGAGCAGTACTTC. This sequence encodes CASTRAPSYEQYF.

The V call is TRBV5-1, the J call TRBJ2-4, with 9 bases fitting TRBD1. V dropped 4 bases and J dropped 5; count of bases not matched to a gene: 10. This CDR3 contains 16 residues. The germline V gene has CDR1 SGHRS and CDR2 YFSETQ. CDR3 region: CASSPGTGHSQNIQYF. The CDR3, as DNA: TGCGCCAGCAGCCCAGGGACAGGGCATTCCCAAAACATTCAGTACTTC.

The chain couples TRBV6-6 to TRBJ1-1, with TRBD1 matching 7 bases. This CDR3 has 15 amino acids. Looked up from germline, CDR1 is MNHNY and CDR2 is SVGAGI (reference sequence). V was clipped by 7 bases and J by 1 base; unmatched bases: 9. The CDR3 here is CASITQGQGNTEAFF. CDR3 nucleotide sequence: TGTGCCAGCATCACACAGGGGCAGGGGAACACTGAAGCTTTCTTT.